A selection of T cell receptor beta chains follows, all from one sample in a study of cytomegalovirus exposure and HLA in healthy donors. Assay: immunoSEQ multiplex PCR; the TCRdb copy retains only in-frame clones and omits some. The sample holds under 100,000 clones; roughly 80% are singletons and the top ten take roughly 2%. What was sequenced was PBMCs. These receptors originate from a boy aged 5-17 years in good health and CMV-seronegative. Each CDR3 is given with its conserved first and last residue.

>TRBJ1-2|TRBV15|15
CATSRDGAFSRGYTF
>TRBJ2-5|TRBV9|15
CASSVSSGPRETQYF
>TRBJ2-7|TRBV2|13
CASSALESYEQYF
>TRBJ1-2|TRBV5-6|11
CASSSSGGHTF
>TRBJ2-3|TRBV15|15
CATSRVGSNTDTQYF
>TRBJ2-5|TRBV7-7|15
CASSSGTGQQETQYF
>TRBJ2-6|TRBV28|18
CASVLGSSGGSGANVLTF
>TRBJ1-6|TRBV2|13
CATLGQGNSPLHF
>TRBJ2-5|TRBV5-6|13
CASSLRGEETQYF
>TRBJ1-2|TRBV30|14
CAWSLGQGLYGYTF
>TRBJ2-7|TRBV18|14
CASSPAGDFYEQYF
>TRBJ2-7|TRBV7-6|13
CASSLQGGYEQYF
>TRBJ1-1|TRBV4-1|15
CASSQDRGSNTEAFF
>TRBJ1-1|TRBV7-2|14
CASSLAQENTEAFF
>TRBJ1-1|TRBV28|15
CASSLSGRGVIVAFF
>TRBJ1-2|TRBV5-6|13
CASSRGPSYGYTF
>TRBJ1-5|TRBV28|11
CASSFNQPQHF
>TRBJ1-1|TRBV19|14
CASSLTAANTEAFF
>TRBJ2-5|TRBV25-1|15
CASSDGGTSWETQYF
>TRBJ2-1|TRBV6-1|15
CASSEASGGANEQFF
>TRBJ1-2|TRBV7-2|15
CASSHSLGQLYGYTF
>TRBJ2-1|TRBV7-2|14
CASSLGGVNNEQFF
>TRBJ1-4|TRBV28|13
CASRHREGRKLFF
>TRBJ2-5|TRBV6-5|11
CASQTWETQYF
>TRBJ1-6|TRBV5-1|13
CASSLEGNSPLHF
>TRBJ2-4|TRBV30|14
CAFQQGNPKNIQYF
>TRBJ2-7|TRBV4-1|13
CASSQAPGYEQYF
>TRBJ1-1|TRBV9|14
CASSVGRGRTEAFF
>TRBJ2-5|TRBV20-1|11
CSATFQETQYF
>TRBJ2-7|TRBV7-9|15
CASSASGSPSYEQYF
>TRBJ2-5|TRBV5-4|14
CASSRIASHGTQYF
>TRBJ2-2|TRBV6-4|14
CASRKLAVSGELFF
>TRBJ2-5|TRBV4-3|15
CASSQGTGGGETQYF
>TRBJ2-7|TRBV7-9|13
CASSSPGSYEQYF
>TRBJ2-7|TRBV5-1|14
CASSTGQNIYEQYF
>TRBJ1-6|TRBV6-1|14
CASRASVYNSPLHF
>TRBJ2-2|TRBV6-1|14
CASKGGLASGELFF
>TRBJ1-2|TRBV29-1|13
CSVEDSRLFGYTF
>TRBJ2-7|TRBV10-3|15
CAISDPGLAGVVQYF
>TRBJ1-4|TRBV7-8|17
CASSLQGGRATNEKLFF
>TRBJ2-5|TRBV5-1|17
CASSHTDRISRQETQYF
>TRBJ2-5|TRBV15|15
CATSRDRTLQETQYF
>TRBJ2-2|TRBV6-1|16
CASSDPRDSQTGELFF
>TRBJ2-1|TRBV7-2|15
CASSFRWEASNEQFF
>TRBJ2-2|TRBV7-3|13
CASSITRTGELFF
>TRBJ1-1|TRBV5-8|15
CASSVPSVGVPEAFF
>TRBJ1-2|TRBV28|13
CASSFLESYGYTF
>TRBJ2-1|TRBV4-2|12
CASSFSIGEQFF
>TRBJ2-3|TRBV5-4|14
CASSSQGGTDTQYF